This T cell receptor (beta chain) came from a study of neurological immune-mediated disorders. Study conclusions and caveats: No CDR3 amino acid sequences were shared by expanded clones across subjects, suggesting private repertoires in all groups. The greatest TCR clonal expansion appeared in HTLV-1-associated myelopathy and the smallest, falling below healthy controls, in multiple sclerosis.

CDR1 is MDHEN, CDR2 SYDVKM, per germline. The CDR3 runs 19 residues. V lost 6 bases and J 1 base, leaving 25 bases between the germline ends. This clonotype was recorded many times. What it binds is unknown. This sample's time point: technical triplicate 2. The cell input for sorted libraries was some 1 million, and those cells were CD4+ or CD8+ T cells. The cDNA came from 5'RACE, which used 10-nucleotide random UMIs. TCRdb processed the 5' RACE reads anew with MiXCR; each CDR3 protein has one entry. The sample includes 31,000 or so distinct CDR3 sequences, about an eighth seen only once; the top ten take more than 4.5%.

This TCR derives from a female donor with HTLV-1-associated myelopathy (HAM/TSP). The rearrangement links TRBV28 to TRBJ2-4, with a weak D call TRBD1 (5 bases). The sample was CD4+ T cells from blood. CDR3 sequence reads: CASSFNLNLPGLAKNIQYF. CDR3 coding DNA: TGTGCCAGCAGCTTTAACCTAAACCTTCCAGGGTTGGCCAAAAACATTCAGTACTTC.